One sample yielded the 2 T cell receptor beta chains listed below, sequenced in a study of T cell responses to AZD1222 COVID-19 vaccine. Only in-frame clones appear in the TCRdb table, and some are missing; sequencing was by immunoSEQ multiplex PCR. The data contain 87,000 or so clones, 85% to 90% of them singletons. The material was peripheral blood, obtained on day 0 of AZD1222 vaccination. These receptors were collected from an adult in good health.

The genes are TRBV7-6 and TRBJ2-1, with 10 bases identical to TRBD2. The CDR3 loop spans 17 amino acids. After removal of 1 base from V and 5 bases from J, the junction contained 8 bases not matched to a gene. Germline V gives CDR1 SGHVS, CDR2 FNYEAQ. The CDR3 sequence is CASSLGLTSGHNNEQFF. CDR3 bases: TGTGCCAGCAGCTTAGGTCTGACTAGCGGGCACAACAATGAGCAGTTCTTC.

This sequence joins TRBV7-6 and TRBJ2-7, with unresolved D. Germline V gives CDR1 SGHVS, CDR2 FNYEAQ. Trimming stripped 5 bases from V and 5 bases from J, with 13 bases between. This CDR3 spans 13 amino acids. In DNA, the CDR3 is TGTGCCAGCAGCGCCAACCAGGTCCACGAGCAGTACTTC. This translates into CASSANQVHEQYF.